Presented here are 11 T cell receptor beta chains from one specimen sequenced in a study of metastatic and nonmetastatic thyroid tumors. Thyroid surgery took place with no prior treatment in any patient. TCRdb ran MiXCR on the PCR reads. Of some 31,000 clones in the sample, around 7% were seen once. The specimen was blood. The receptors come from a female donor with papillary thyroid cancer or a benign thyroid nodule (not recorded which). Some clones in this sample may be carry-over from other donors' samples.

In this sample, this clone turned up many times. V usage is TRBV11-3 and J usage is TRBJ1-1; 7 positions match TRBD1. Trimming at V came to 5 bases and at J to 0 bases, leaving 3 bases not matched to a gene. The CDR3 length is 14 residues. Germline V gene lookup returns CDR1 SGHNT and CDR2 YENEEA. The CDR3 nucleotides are TGTGCCAGCAGCCGGGGACAGATGAACACTGAAGCTTTCTTT. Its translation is CASSRGQMNTEAFF.

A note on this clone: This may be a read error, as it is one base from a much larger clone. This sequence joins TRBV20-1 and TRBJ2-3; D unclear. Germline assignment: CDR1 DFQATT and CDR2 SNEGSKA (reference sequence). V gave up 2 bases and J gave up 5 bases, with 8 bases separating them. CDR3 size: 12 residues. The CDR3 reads CSARSNGDTQYF. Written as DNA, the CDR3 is TGCAGTGCTAGATCTAATGGAGATACGCAGTATTTT.

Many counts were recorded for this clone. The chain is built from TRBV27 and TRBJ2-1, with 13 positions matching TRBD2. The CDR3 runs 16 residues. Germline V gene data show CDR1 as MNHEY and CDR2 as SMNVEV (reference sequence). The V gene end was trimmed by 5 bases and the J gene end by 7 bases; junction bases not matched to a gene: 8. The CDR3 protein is CASSPRTSGSRNEQFF. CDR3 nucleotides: TGTGCCAGCAGTCCGAGGACTAGCGGGAGTCGAAATGAGCAGTTCTTC.

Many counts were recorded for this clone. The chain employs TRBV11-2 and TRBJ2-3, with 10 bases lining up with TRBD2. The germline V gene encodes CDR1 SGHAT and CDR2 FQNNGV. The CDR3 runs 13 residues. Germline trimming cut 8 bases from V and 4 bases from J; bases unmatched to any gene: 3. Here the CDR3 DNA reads TGTGCCAGCTTACTAGCGGGACCAGATACGCAGTATTTT. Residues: CASLLAGPDTQYF.

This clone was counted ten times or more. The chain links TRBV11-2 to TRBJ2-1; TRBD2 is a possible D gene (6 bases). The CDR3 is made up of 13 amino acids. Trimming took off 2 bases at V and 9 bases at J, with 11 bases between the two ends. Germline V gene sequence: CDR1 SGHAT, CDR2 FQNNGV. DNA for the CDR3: TGTGCCAGCAGCTTACGGGAGAGGAGTGAGCAGTTCTTC. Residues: CASSLRERSEQFF.

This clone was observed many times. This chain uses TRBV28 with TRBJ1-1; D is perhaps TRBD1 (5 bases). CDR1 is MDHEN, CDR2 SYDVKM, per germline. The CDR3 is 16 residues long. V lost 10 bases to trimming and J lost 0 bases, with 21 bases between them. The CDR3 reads CATNTPGGGVNTEAFF. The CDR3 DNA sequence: TGTGCCACCAACACCCCGGGGGGAGGGGTGAACACTGAAGCTTTCTTT.

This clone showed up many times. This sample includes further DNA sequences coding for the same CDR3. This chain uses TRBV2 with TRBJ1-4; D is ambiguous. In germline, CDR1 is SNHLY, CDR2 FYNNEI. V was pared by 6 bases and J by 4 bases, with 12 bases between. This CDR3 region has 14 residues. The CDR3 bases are TGTGCCAGCAGCCAATTCACGAATAATGAAAAACTGTTTTTT. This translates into CASSQFTNNEKLFF. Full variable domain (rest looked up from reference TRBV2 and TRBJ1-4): EPEVTQTPSHQVTQMGQEVILRCVPISNHLYFYWYRQILGQKVEFLVSFYNNEISEKSEIFDDQFSVERPDGSNFTLKIRSTKLEDSAMYFCASSQFTNNEKLFFGSGTQLSVL.

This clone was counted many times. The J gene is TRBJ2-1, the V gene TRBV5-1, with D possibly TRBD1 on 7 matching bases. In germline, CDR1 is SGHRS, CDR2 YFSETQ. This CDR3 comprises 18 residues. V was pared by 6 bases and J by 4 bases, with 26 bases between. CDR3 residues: CASTGTLFRDRLYNEQFF. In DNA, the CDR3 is TGCGCCAGCACGGGGACTCTCTTTAGGGACAGACTTTACAATGAGCAGTTCTTC.

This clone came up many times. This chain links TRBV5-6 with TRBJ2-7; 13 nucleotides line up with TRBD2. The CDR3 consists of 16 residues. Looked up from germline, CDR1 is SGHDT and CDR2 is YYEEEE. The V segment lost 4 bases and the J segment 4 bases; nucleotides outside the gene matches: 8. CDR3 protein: CASSHSLLAGGYEQYF. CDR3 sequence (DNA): TGTGCCAGCAGCCACTCCCTACTAGCGGGAGGGTACGAGCAGTACTTC.

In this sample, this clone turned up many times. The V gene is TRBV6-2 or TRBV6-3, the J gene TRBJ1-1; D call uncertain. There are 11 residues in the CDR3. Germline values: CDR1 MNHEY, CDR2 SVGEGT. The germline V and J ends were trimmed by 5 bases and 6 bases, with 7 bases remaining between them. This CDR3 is CASSNPAEAFF. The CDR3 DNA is TGTGCCAGCAGTAACCCCGCTGAAGCTTTCTTT.

The CDR3 sequence: CASSIDREDTGVIWGYSNQPQHF. CDR3 in DNA: TGTGCCAGTAGTATAGATCGGGAGGATACAGGGGTTATTTGGGGATATAGCAATCAGCCCCAGCATTTT. The chain recombines TRBV19 with TRBJ1-5, with 7 positions matching TRBD1. The CDR3 totals 23 residues. The germline CDR1 and CDR2 sequences are LNHDA and SQIVND (reference sequence). Germline trimming cut 0 bases from V and 0 bases from J; bases unmatched to any gene: 23. The whole variable domain, remainder taken from reference TRBV19 and TRBJ1-5, is DGGITQSPKYLFRKEGQNVTLSCEQNLNHDAMYWYRQDPGQGLRLIYYSQIVNDFQKGDIAEGYSVSREKKESFPLTVTSAQKNPTAFYLCASSIDREDTGVIWGYSNQPQHFGDGTRLSIL.